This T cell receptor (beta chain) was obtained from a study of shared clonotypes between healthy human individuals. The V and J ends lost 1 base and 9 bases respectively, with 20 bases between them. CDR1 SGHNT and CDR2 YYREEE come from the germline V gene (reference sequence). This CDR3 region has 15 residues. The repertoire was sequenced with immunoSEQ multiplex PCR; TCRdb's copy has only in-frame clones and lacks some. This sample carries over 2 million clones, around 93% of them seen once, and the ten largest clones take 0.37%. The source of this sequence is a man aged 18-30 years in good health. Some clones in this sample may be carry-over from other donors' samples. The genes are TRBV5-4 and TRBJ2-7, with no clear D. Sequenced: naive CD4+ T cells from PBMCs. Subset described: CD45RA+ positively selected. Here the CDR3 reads CASSLYGRTWLRQYF. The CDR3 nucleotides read TGTGCCAGCAGCTTGTATGGCAGGACCTGGCTCAGGCAGTACTTC.